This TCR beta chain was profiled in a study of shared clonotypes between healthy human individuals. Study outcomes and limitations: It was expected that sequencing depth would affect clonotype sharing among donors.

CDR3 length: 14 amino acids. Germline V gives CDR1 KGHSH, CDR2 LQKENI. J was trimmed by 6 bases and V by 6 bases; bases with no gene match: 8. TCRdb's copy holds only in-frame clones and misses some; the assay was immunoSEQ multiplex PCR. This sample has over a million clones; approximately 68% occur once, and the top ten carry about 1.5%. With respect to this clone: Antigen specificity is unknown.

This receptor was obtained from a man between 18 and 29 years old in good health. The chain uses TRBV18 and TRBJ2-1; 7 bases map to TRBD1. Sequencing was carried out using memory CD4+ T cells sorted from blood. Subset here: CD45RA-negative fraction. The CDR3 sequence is CASSQGAGGNEQFF. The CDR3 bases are TGTGCCAGCTCTCAAGGGGCAGGGGGCAATGAGCAGTTCTTC.